The entry below describes one T cell receptor (beta chain). Authors' data handling: For nucleated cells, counts were estimated from reference gene primer amplification. TCRdb's copy holds only in-frame clones and misses some; the assay was immunoSEQ multiplex PCR. The V and J calls and clone size are taken from that table; D and trimming were inferred from the DNA. The table includes 50,000 to 65,000 clones, around 86% detected once. The sample originates from a study of blood T cell repertoires in COVID-19. Germline V gene data show CDR1 as LNHNV and CDR2 as YYDKDF (reference sequence). The CDR3 has 16 amino acids. V lost 5 bases and J lost 2; bases outside the gene matches: 11.

Sample: peripheral blood. This sequence was found in a man between 40 and 49 years old with acute or convalescent COVID-19. The gene calls are TRBV15 and TRBJ2-5; 7 positions agree with TRBD1. CDR3: CATSAPNRGQQETQYF. The CDR3 DNA reads TGTGCCACCAGCGCTCCAAACAGGGGCCAACAAGAGACCCAGTACTTC.